Below are 15 T cell receptor beta chains sequenced from a single sample in a study of shared clonotypes between healthy human individuals (dated by TCRdb to the early 2020s). Libraries were made using the immunoSEQ multiplex PCR assay. TCRdb took over this immuneACCESS table, retaining in-frame rearrangements with V and J assigned. Such tables are incomplete; in checked studies, under half of the missing clones stem from an unresolved V gene, and the remainder is unexplained. The sample table contains approximately 2,000,000 clones; only one count was recorded for less than 95% of them. The ten largest clones represent 0.3% to 0.45% of the sample. Sequencing was carried out using naive CD4+ T cells from PBMCs. In the paper's terms, the cell subset or site label means: CD45RA+ positively selected. These receptors were obtained from a man between 18 and 29 years old in good health. Some clones in this sample may be carry-over from other donors' samples.

The rearrangement joins TRBV4-1 to TRBJ2-5, with 11 bases identical to TRBD2. The germline gives CDR1 MGHRA, CDR2 YSYEKL. The CDR3 is made up of 16 amino acids. After removal of 6 bases from V and 5 bases from J, the junction contained 11 bases not matched to a gene. The CDR3 DNA follows: TGCGCCAGCAGTCTGGGACTAGCGGCAAATGATGAGACCCAGTACTTC. Translation gives CASSLGLAANDETQYF.

The chain joins TRBV28 to TRBJ1-5, with D hard to call. V was clipped by 7 bases and J by 2 bases, with 15 bases between them. CDR3 length equals 15 residues. CDR1 and CDR2 from the germline V gene are MDHEN and SYDVKM. The CDR3 bases are TGTGCCAGCATCCAACCGGCAGTCGGCAATCAGCCCCAGCATTTT. Residues: CASIQPAVGNQPQHF.

The rearrangement joins TRBV7-5 to TRBJ2-7; TRBD1, the table's D call, lacks a check against the DNA. TRBV7-5 is a pseudogene locus. The CDR3 has 15 residues. The CDR3 sequence is CVRSLVGAESYEQYF. DNA of the CDR3: TGTGTCAGAAGCTTAGTTGGGGCAGAGAGCTACGAGCAGTACTTC.

This chain connects TRBV7-9 to TRBJ2-1; 7 bases agree with TRBD2. The CDR3 runs to 15 residues. CDR1 is SEHNR, CDR2 FQNEAQ, per germline (reference sequence). Trimming removed 4 bases from V and 0 bases from J; junction bases left unmatched: 3. The CDR3 nucleotides are TGTGCCAGCAGCTCAAGACTAGCCTCCTACAATGAGCAGTTCTTC. Its translation is CASSSRLASYNEQFF.

About this clone: The germline gene is not matched at one end of the junction; a read error may be the cause. This chain's CDR3 is CASSRNNNGELFF. CDR3 coding DNA: TGTGCCAGCAGCCGTAATAACAACGGGGAGCTGTTTTTT. The chain links TRBV7-3 to TRBJ2-2; D is undetermined. Germline values: CDR1 SGHTA, CDR2 FQGTGA. CDR3 size: 13 residues.

The rearrangement uses TRBV6-6 and TRBJ2-1, with 11 nucleotides matching TRBD2. The CDR3 contains 16 residues. CDR1 is MNHNY and CDR2 is SVGAGI in the germline V gene (reference sequence). Trimming took 0 bases from V and 7 from J; bases not matched to a gene: 5. The CDR3 reads CASSYSLAGGGNEQFF. CDR3 DNA: TGTGCCAGCAGTTACTCGCTAGCGGGAGGCGGGAATGAGCAGTTCTTC.

CDR3 nucleotide sequence: TGTGCCACCATCCCGGGGACCCTCGCGGGGGAGCAGTACTTC. It specifies CATIPGTLAGEQYF. V is TRBV28 and J is TRBJ2-7; tentatively, D is TRBD2 (6 bases). Trimming stripped 10 bases from V and 7 bases from J, with 23 bases between. Germline CDR1 and CDR2: MDHEN and SYDVKM. There are 14 residues in the CDR3.

The chain employs TRBV28 and TRBJ1-4; TRBD1 aligns across 10 bases. The V segment lost 5 bases and the J segment 6 bases; nucleotides outside the gene matches: 18. Germline V gene lookup returns CDR1 MDHEN and CDR2 SYDVKM. The CDR3 is made up of 19 amino acids. The CDR3 spells CASSTRDRGRSEYYEKLFF. The CDR3 DNA reads TGTGCCAGCAGTACCAGGGACAGGGGAAGATCGGAATATTATGAAAAACTGTTTTTT.

The chain links TRBV6-1 to TRBJ2-2; TRBD2 agrees at 9 bases. Trimming removed 7 bases from V and 4 bases from J; junction bases left unmatched: 1. The CDR3 has 13 residues. Germline V gives CDR1 MNHNS, CDR2 SASEGT. In DNA, the CDR3 is TGTGCCAGCACGCGGGAGGGCACCGGGGAGCTGTTTTTT. Translated: CASTREGTGELFF.

This chain uses TRBV28 with TRBJ1-2; tentative D call: TRBD1 (5 bases). The length of the CDR3 is 13 residues. V shed 3 bases and J shed 5 bases, with 10 bases lying between them. The germline CDR1 and CDR2 sequences are MDHEN and SYDVKM. The DNA for the CDR3 is TGTGCCAGCAGTTTGACGGGGCAGTATGGCTACACCTTC. Amino acids: CASSLTGQYGYTF.

This chain connects TRBV28 to TRBJ2-3; D is possibly TRBD2 (5 bases). The CDR3 consists of 13 residues. V was shortened by 8 bases and J by 2 bases, with 11 bases between the two germline ends. The germline CDR1 and CDR2 sequences are MDHEN and SYDVKM. CDR3 in DNA: TGTGCCAGCGTAGCGTTTAACACAGATACGCAGTATTTT. It specifies CASVAFNTDTQYF.

The chain uses TRBV6-1 and TRBJ2-5; the D is unclear. The V and J ends lost 4 bases and 5 bases respectively, with 8 bases between them. Germline CDR1 and CDR2: MNHNS and SASEGT. This CDR3 has 12 amino acids. CDR3 nucleotide sequence: TGTGCCAGCAGTGTGGTTGTGGAGACCCAGTACTTC. This sequence encodes CASSVVVETQYF.

The V call is TRBV6-1, the J call TRBJ1-1; D might be TRBD1 (5 bases). The CDR3 sequence is 11 residues long. Germline V gene sequence: CDR1 MNHNS, CDR2 SASEGT. Trimming removed 5 bases from V and 8 bases from J, with 9 bases in between. The CDR3 sequence: CASSYGGEAFF. The CDR3 DNA follows: TGTGCCAGCAGTTACGGGGGGGAAGCTTTCTTT.

The chain links TRBV12-5 to TRBJ2-3, with D perhaps matching TRBD2 (5 bases). Germline loops: CDR1 LGHNT, CDR2 FRNRAP. The CDR3 is made up of 14 amino acids. Trimming cost V 7 bases and J 6 bases, with 17 bases left between them. The CDR3 loop is CASALSGERDTQYF. The CDR3 nucleotides are TGTGCTAGTGCGCTAAGCGGAGAGAGGGATACGCAGTATTTT.

This chain uses TRBV21-1 with TRBJ2-6; the listed D gene, TRBD1, was not tested against the DNA. TRBV21-1 is reported as a pseudogene. The CDR3 has 19 residues. CDR3 amino acids: CASSTQRPGACSGANVLTF. The DNA for the CDR3 is TGTGCCAGCAGCACGCAGCGGCCAGGGGCCTGCTCTGGGGCCAACGTCCTGACTTTC.